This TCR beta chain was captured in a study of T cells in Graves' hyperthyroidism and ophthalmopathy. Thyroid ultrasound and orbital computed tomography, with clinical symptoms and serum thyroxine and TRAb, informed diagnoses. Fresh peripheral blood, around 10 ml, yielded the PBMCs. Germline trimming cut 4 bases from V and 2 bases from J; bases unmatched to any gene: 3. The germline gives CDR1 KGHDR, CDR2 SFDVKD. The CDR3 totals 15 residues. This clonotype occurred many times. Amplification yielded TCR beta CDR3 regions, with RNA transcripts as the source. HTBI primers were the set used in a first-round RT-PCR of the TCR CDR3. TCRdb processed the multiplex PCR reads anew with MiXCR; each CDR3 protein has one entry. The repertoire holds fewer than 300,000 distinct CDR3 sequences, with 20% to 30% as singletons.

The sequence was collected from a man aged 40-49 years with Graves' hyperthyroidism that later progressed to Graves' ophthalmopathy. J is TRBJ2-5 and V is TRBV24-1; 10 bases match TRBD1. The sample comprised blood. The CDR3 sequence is CATSEPGQGQETQYF. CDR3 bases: TGTGCCACCAGTGAGCCGGGACAGGGGCAAGAGACCCAGTACTTC.